The rows below give T cell receptor beta chains drawn from one sample of a study of shared clonotypes between healthy human individuals. Sequenced by immunoSEQ multiplex PCR; TCRdb stores in-frame clones only, minus some. This repertoire shows more than 150,000 clones, about 66% found once; its top ten account for about 10%. Sequenced input: memory CD4+ T cells sorted from blood. All receptors derive from a man under 40 in good health. The CDR3 runs from the conserved cysteine through the conserved F or W. The D gene is left open where the match is weak. The size field is filled for only some rows; it gives once, few, many or a size class.

V: TRBV5-1
size: NA
J: TRBJ1-3
D: NA
CDR3: CASSLSQSTNTIYF
DNA: TGCGCCAGCAGCTTGAGCCAATCGACGAACACCATATATTTT

V: TRBV6-6
size: NA
J: TRBJ1-4
D: NA
CDR3: CASIKEGGGEKLFF
DNA: TGTGCCAGCATCAAAGAAGGGGGAGGCGAAAAACTGTTTTTT

V: TRBV19
size: NA
J: TRBJ1-1
D: NA
CDR3: CASRPSRGRMNTEAFF
DNA: TGTGCCAGTCGACCTTCCAGGGGCCGCATGAACACTGAAGCTTTCTTT

V: TRBV5-1
size: NA
J: TRBJ2-1
D: TRBD2
CDR3: CASSLTLAGGPNEQFF
DNA: TGCGCCAGCAGCTTGACCCTAGCGGGAGGTCCCAATGAGCAGTTCTTC

V: TRBV18
size: NA
J: TRBJ1-2
D: TRBD1
CDR3: CASSPMTGHDGYTF
DNA: TGTGCCAGCTCACCGATGACAGGGCACGATGGCTACACCTTC

V: TRBV2
size: NA
J: TRBJ2-7
D: NA
CDR3: CASSGSGSEQYF
DNA: TGTGCCAGCAGTGGCTCGGGTTCCGAGCAGTACTTC

V: TRBV28
size: NA
J: TRBJ1-5
D: NA
CDR3: CASSVEGSNQPQHF
DNA: TGTGCCAGCAGTGTTGAGGGTAGCAATCAGCCCCAGCATTTT

V: TRBV25-1
size: NA
J: TRBJ2-1
D: TRBD1
CDR3: CASSTLDRESYNEQFF
DNA: TGTGCCAGCAGTACCTTGGACAGGGAATCCTACAATGAGCAGTTCTTC

V: TRBV9
size: NA
J: TRBJ2-3
D: NA
CDR3: CASSVGLNRGTDTQYF
DNA: TGTGCCAGCAGCGTAGGTTTGAACCGGGGCACAGATACGCAGTATTTT

V: TRBV6-1
size: NA
J: TRBJ1-1
D: NA
CDR3: CASSVRGMGTEAFF
DNA: TGTGCCAGCAGTGTAAGGGGCATGGGCACTGAAGCTTTCTTT

V: TRBV7-9
size: NA
J: TRBJ2-1
D: TRBD2
CDR3: CATLGVAGLSTYNEQFF
DNA: TGTGCTACCCTGGGGGTAGCGGGATTATCTACCTACAATGAGCAGTTCTTC

V: TRBV28
size: NA
J: TRBJ2-1
D: TRBD1
CDR3: CASSLRQGTQFF
DNA: TGTGCCAGCAGTCTAAGACAGGGGACACAGTTCTTC

V: TRBV2
size: NA
J: TRBJ2-3
D: TRBD2
CDR3: CASTRRNGREGQDTQYF
DNA: TGTGCCAGCACCCGACGAAACGGGCGGGAGGGCCAAGATACGCAGTATTTT

V: TRBV2
size: once
J: TRBJ2-5
D: TRBD1
CDR3: CASGGSQETQYF
DNA: TGTGCCTCAGGGGGCAGTCAAGAGACCCAGTACTTC

V: TRBV20-1
size: NA
J: TRBJ1-5
D: NA
CDR3: CSARGQPQHF
DNA: TGCAGTGCTAGGGGGCAGCCCCAGCATTTT

V: TRBV10-3
size: NA
J: TRBJ2-7
D: TRBD2
CDR3: CAISDSGRASGEQYF
DNA: TGTGCCATCAGTGATAGCGGGAGGGCCTCAGGTGAGCAGTACTTC